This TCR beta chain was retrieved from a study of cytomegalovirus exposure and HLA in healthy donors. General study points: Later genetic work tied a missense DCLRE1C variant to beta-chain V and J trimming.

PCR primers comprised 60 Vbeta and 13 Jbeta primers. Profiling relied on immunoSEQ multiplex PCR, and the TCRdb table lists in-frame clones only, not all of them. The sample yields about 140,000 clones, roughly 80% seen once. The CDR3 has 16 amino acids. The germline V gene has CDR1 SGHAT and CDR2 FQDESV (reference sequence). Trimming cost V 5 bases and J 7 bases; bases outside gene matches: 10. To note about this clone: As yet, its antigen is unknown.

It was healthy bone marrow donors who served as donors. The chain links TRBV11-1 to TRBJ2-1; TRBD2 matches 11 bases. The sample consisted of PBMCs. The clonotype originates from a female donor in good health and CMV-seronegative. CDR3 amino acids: CASSTTGLAEGNEQFF. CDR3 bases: TGTGCCAGCAGCACCACGGGACTAGCGGAAGGGAATGAGCAGTTCTTC.